This T cell receptor beta chain is drawn from a study of CD8+ T cells in alopecia areata. Investigators isolated RNA and reverse transcribed it into cDNA to act as the sequencing template. The assay was immunoSEQ multiplex PCR, and TCRdb's table has in-frame clones only and misses some. This sample has almost 9,000 clones, each found more than once. This clone was detected many times. Germline and genes here are mouse. Coverage ceases 4 residues before the CDR3 finishes, and the germline J gene fills in the end. The ends lost 2 bases at V and 0 bases at J; junction bases unmatched: 2. Germline-derived CDR1 and CDR2 are NSQYPW and LRSPGD (reference sequence). The CDR3 contains 15 residues. Combined cutaneous lymph node cells underwent sorting by CD4, CD8alpha, NKG2D, NKG2ACE and additional markers.

Sequencing input: CD8+ T cells sorted from a lymph node. The chain carries TRBV1 and TRBJ2-4, with 7 bases fitting TRBD2. The source is a C3H/HeJ mouse with alopecia areata. This line is of MHC haplotype H2-k. Partial CDR3 DNA: TGCACCTGCAGTGCAAGGACTGGTAGTCAAAAC. Protein sequence: CTCSARTGSQN. The entire CDR3 sequence reads CTCSARTGSQNTLYF.